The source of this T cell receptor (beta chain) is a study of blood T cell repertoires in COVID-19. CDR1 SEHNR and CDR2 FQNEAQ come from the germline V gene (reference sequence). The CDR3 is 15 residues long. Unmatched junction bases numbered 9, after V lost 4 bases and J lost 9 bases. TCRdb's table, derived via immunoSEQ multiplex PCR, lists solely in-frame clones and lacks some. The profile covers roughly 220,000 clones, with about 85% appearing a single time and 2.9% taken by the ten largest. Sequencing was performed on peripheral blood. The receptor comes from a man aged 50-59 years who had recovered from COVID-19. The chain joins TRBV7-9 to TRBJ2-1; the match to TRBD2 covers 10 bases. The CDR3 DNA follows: TGTGCCAGCAGCTACACTAGCGGGATTTACGGTGAGCAGTTCTTC. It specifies CASSYTSGIYGEQFF.